A single T cell receptor beta chain is shown here with its context. No cognate antigen has been identified for it. No much larger clone is present one base from it, and per-base qualities are unavailable. The library came from PCR. The run used a HiSeq X Ten. TCRdb itself trimmed the public reads at Q25 with fastp, ran MiXCR and retained productive beta chains. Duplicate CDR3 protein sequences are folded into a single record with the most common DNA and genes. For this sample there are about 11,000 distinct CDR3 sequences; 50% to 60% appear just once. Of the sample, 88% is held by the ten largest clones. The donors were patients who had localized lung adenocarcinoma, which is a subtype of non-small cell lung cancer. These samples came from the margins of localized lung adenocarcinomas. For TCR repertoire analysis, CD8+ T cells taken from tumor tissue were profiled apart from CD4+ T cells. The CDR3 spans 11 residues, from the cysteine through the phenylalanine. Of all the DNA, just the CDR3 is kept, 33 bases in frame from base 1. Between the V and J ends, shortened by 4 bases and 6 bases respectively, the junction contains 4 bases. CDR1 and CDR2 (MRHNA, SNTAGT) derive from the germline V gene.

The record originates from a study of CD4 and CD8 cells across lung adenocarcinoma regions (dated by TCRdb to the late 2010s). A note on the overall study: Intratumor heterogeneity of the T cell receptor repertoire was examined by comparing tumor centers with tumor margins.

This receptor was taken from a male donor with lung adenocarcinoma. The CD4 and CD8 labels of this study may be unreliable. Sequenced input: CD8+ T cells from the margin of a lung tumor. This specimen's cell subset or site label, per the study, means: tumor margin region. Recombination joined TRBV6-4 with TRBJ2-1, with the D gene uncertain. The DNA sequence follows: TGTGCCAGCAGTGGGCTCAATGAGCAGTTCTTC. This yields the protein CASSGLNEQFF.